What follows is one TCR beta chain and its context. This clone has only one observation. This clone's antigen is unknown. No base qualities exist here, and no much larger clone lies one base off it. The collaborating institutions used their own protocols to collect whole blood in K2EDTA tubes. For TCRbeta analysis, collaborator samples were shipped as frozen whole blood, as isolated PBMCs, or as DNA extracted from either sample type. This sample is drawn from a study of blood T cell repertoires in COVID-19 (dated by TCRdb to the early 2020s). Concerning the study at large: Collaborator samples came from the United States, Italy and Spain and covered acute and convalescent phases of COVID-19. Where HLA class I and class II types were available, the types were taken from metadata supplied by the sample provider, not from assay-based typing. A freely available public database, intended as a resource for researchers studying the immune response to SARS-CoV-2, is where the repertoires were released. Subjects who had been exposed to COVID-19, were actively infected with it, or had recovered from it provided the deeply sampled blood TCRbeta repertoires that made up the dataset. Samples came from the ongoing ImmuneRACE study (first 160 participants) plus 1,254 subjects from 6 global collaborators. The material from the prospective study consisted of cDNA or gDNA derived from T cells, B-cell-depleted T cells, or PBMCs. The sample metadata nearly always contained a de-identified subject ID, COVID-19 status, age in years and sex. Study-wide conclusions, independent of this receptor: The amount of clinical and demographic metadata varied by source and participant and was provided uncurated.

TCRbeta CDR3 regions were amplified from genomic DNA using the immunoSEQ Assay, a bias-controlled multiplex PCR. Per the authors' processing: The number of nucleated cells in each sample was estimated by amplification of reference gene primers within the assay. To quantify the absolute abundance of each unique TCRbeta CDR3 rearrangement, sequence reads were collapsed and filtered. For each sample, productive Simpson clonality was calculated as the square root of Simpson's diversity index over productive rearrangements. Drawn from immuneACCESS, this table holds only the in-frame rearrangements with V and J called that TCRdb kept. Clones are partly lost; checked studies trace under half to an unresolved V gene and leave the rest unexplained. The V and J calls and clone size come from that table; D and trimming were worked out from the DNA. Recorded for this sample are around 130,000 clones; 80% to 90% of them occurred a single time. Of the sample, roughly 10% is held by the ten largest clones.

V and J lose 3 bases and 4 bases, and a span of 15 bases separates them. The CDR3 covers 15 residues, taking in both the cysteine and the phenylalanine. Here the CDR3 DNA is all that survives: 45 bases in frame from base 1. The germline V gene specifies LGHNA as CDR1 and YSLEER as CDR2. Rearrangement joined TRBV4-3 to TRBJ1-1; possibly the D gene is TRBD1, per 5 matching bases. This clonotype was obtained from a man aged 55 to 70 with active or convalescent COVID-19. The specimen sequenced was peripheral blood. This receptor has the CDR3 CASSHGAGVTTEAFF. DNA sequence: TGCGCCAGCAGCCACGGAGCGGGGGTTACCACTGAAGCTTTCTTT.